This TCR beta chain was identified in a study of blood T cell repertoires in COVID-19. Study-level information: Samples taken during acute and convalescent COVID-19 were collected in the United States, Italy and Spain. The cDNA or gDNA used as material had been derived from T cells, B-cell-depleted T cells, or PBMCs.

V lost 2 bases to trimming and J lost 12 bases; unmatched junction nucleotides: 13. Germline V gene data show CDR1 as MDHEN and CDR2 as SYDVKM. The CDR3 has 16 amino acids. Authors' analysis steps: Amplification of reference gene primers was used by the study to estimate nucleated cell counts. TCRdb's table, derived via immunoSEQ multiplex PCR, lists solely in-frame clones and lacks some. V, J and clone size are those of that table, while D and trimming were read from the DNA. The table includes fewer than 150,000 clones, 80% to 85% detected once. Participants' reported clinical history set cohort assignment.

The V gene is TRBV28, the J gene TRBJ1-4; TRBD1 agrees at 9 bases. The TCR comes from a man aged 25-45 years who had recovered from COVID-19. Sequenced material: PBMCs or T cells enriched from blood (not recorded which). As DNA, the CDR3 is TGTGCCAGCAGTTTACGCGGGACAGGGTCCAGAGATCAACTGTTTTTT. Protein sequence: CASSLRGTGSRDQLFF.